This entry describes one TCR beta chain. The data belong to a study of T cell changes during pregnancy in multiple sclerosis. Some clones are missing from TCRdb's copy, which holds only in-frame ones; the method was immunoSEQ multiplex PCR. The table lists about 59,000 clones, around 94% of them singletons. Between the trimmed V and J ends, which lost 3 bases and 3 bases, there was a span of 3 bases. CDR3 length: 12 amino acids. Germline assignment: CDR1 WSHSY and CDR2 SAAADI. This clonotype originated in a female donor with multiple sclerosis, enrolled in a pregnancy study. The gene calls are TRBV10-2 and TRBJ2-1; D not resolved. This sample comprised CD8+ T cells from peripheral blood mononuclear cells, obtained after pregnancy. The CDR3 bases are TGCGCCAGCAGTGATAGCTACAATGAGCAGTTCTTC. Its protein product is CASSDSYNEQFF.